This T cell receptor (beta chain) was sequenced for a study of shared clonotypes between healthy human individuals. General study findings and limits: Even with large depth, rarefaction showed that sorted-subset sequencing was incomplete. The four-donor shared clonotypes exceeded non-shared clonotypes in generation probability, with non-shared ones scoring lower.

Sequenced by immunoSEQ multiplex PCR; TCRdb stores in-frame clones only, minus some. The table has hundreds of thousands of clones, around two thirds seen once. Comment on this clone: Its specificity is unknown. The identical CDR3 is also encoded by other nucleotide sequences in the sample.

This CDR3 comprises 13 residues. Per germline, CDR1 SGHRS and CDR2 YFSETQ. V was pared by 2 bases and J by 4 bases, with 9 bases between. The sequence derives from a man aged 25 to 40 in good health. Sequencing was done on a sample of memory CD4+ T cells sorted from blood. Indicated subset: CD45RA-negative fraction. V usage is TRBV5-1 and J usage is TRBJ2-5; tentatively, D is TRBD1 or TRBD2 (6 bases each). The CDR3 nucleotides read TGCGCCAGCAGCTTAGGAGGGGGAGAGACCCAGTACTTC. Translation gives CASSLGGGETQYF.